These 26 T cell receptor beta chains were all obtained from the same sample, sequenced in a study of OX40 agonist ivuxolimab in advanced cancers. Only in-frame clones appear in the TCRdb table, and some are missing; sequencing was by immunoSEQ multiplex PCR. The sample contains approximately 37,000 clones, about 76% of which appear only once. The material sequenced was CD4+ or CD8+ T cells sorted from blood, taken in a trial of the OX40 agonist ivuxolimab. Receptor source: an adult with an advanced solid tumor such as melanoma, head and neck, liver or kidney cancer.

In this sample, this clone turned up a few times. The CDR3: CASSRSQGTGEQYF. In DNA form, the CDR3 reads TGTGCCAGTAGTAGAAGTCAGGGAACGGGTGAGCAGTACTTC. The V gene is TRBV19, the J gene TRBJ2-7, with D maybe TRBD1 (5 bases). The CDR3 totals 14 residues. CDR1 is LNHDA and CDR2 is SQIVND in the germline V gene (reference sequence). V was pared by 4 bases and J by 7 bases, with 17 bases between.

This chain connects TRBV2 to TRBJ2-2, with D possibly TRBD2 on 5 matching bases. The CDR3 is made up of 14 amino acids. Germline CDR1 reads SNHLY; CDR2 reads FYNNEI. Trimming took 6 bases from V and 4 from J, leaving 12 bases between them. In DNA form, the CDR3 reads TGTGCCAGCAGCGGCCCTGCGGGCACCGGGGAGCTGTTTTTT. Its protein product is CASSGPAGTGELFF.

The count of this clone is one. This sequence joins TRBV10-2 and TRBJ1-1, with 8 nucleotides matching TRBD1. CDR1 is WSHSY and CDR2 is SAAADI in the germline V gene. The CDR3 is made up of 17 amino acids. Trimming cost V 1 base and J 0 bases; bases outside gene matches: 7. The CDR3 DNA reads TGCGCCAGCAGTGAGTTAATACAGGGGGTAATGAACACTGAAGCTTTCTTT. Its translation is CASSELIQGVMNTEAFF.

This clone occurred once. The chain has TRBV7-9 and TRBJ1-1, with TRBD1 identical over 7 bases. Germline V gives CDR1 SEHNR, CDR2 FQNEAQ (reference sequence). V gave up 6 bases and J gave up 0 bases; unmatched junction bases: 7. There are 15 residues in the CDR3. CDR3 residues: CASSIRGNMNTEAFF. CDR3 in DNA: TGTGCCAGCAGTATCAGGGGGAACATGAACACTGAAGCTTTCTTT.

This sequence joins TRBV30 and TRBJ1-6, with 9 bases identical to TRBD1. The V and J ends lost 1 base and 7 bases, in that order; junction bases with no gene match: 5. The germline CDR1 and CDR2 sequences are GTSNPN and SVGIG (reference sequence). This CDR3 has 15 amino acids. CDR3: CAWSAGQGWNSPLHF. As DNA, the CDR3 is TGTGCCTGGAGTGCTGGACAGGGGTGGAATTCACCCCTCCACTTT.

The V call is TRBV11-2, the J call TRBJ2-7; TRBD1 might be the D (6 bases). The CDR3 runs to 14 residues. The V end was cut by 7 bases, the J end by 4 bases, with 17 bases between. Germline assignment: CDR1 SGHAT and CDR2 FQNNGV. The CDR3: CASTRLGAQYEQYF. CDR3 sequence (DNA): TGTGCCAGCACCCGCCTGGGGGCCCAATACGAGCAGTACTTC.

A remark on this clone: A junction boundary mismatches the germline segment, possibly from a read error. The V gene is TRBV7-9, the J gene TRBJ1-2; D call uncertain. The V gene's germline CDR1 is SEHNR and CDR2 FQNEAQ (reference sequence). The length of the CDR3 is 12 residues. CDR3 loop: CASSLVGPLPSF. As DNA, the CDR3 is TGTGCCAGCAGCTTAGTAGGGCCCCTACCGTCCTTC.

This chain links TRBV9 with TRBJ1-4; D possibly corresponds to TRBD1 (5 bases). Germline V gene data show CDR1 as SGDLS and CDR2 as YYNGEE. The V gene lost 3 bases and the J gene lost 0 bases, with 12 bases spanning the gap. This CDR3 is built from 16 residues. Here the CDR3 reads CASSGGHFSTNEKLFF. The DNA of the CDR3 is TGTGCCAGCAGCGGCGGACACTTCTCAACTAATGAAAAACTGTTTTTT.

This clone occurred once. V gene TRBV7-3 combines with J gene TRBJ2-5, with D possibly TRBD2 on 6 matching bases. Deletions cut 5 bases from V and 10 bases from J, with 20 bases between. Germline V gives CDR1 SGHTA, CDR2 FQGTGA. CDR3 length equals 14 residues. CDR3 bases: TGTGCCAGCAGCCGGACTCCCGACGCGGGGAACCAGTACTTC. This translates into CASSRTPDAGNQYF.

The rearrangement uses TRBV4-1 and TRBJ1-6; perhaps TRBD1 as D (5 bases). V was pared by 1 base and J by 10 bases, with 17 bases between. The V gene's germline CDR1 is MGHRA and CDR2 YSYEKL. The CDR3 consists of 16 residues. CDR3 in amino acids: CASSQVWGRADSPLHF. In DNA form, the CDR3 reads TGCGCCAGCAGCCAAGTGTGGGGCAGGGCGGACTCACCCCTCCACTTT.

The CDR3 protein is CAISKTGNTEAFF. CDR3 bases: TGTGCCATCAGTAAGACGGGGAACACTGAAGCTTTCTTT. The chain has TRBV10-3 and TRBJ1-1; D remains ambiguous. Germline CDR1 and CDR2: ENHRY and SYGVKD. V lost 5 bases to trimming and J lost 1 base, with 8 bases between them. CDR3 length equals 13 residues.

The CDR3 DNA sequence: TGTGCCATCACCGGGGTAGACACCGGGGAGCTGTTTTTT. It encodes CAITGVDTGELFF. This chain joins TRBV10-3 and TRBJ2-2, with D perhaps matching TRBD2 (5 bases). The CDR3 has 13 residues. Trimming took off 7 bases at V and 3 bases at J, with 9 bases between the two ends. CDR1 is ENHRY, CDR2 SYGVKD, per germline.

This chain uses TRBV5-1 with TRBJ1-2; weak D call: TRBD1 (6 bases). Germline V gene lookup returns CDR1 SGHRS and CDR2 YFSETQ. The CDR3 runs to 15 residues. Trimming took off 0 bases at V and 6 bases at J, with 15 bases between the two ends. Here the CDR3 DNA reads TGCGCCAGCAGCTTGGATGGCAGGGGAGAAGATGGCTACACCTTC. It yields the protein CASSLDGRGEDGYTF.

The gene calls are TRBV7-3 and TRBJ2-7; D is uncertain. Between the trimmed V and J ends, which lost 1 base and 7 bases, there was a span of 17 bases. The CDR3 is 15 residues long. Germline V gene lookup returns CDR1 SGHTA and CDR2 FQGTGA. This CDR3 reads CASSLNRPPSREQYF. The CDR3 DNA is TGTGCCAGCAGCTTAAATCGGCCTCCCTCGCGGGAGCAGTACTTC.

The CDR3 region has the DNA TGCGCCAGCAGCTTGTTTGGGACAGGAATCGATCAGCCCCAGCATTTT. Encoded protein: CASSLFGTGIDQPQHF. The V call is TRBV5-1, the J call TRBJ1-5; 8 nucleotides align to TRBD1. The ends lost 1 base at V and 5 bases at J; junction bases unmatched: 8. The CDR3 consists of 16 residues. In germline, CDR1 is SGHRS, CDR2 YFSETQ. Drawing the rest from reference TRBV5-1 and TRBJ1-5, the complete variable domain is KAGVTQTPRYLIKTRGQQVTLSCSPISGHRSVSWYQQTPGQGLQFLFEYFSETQRNKGNFPGRFSGRQFSNSRSEMNVSTLELGDSALYLCASSLFGTGIDQPQHFGDGTRLSIL.

This clone appeared many times. V is TRBV9 and J is TRBJ2-7; D might be TRBD2 (5 bases). The CDR3 is made up of 13 amino acids. Trimming left V 2 bases short and J 3 bases short, with 9 bases between. Germline V gene lookup returns CDR1 SGDLS and CDR2 YYNGEE. The CDR3 spells CASSVGESYEQYF. CDR3 nucleotide sequence: TGTGCCAGCAGCGTTGGGGAGAGCTACGAGCAGTACTTC.

This clone appeared a few times. The chain carries TRBV29-1 and TRBJ1-5; D remains unclear. The germline V gene has CDR1 SQVTM and CDR2 ANQGSEA. This CDR3 has 13 amino acids. V was clipped by 6 bases and J by 0 bases, with 9 bases between them. The CDR3: CSVAENSNQPQHF. CDR3 bases: TGCAGCGTGGCAGAAAATAGCAATCAGCCCCAGCATTTT.

The sample holds a few counts of this clone. The CDR3 is CASSSHQRGRIDDTEAFF. The CDR3 bases are TGCGCCAGCAGCTCCCACCAGCGGGGGCGCATAGACGACACTGAAGCTTTCTTT. The chain joins TRBV5-1 to TRBJ1-1; weak D call: TRBD1 (6 bases). V was shortened by 3 bases and J by 3 bases, with 24 bases between the two germline ends. Germline CDR1 reads SGHRS; CDR2 reads YFSETQ. The CDR3 consists of 18 residues.

This sequence joins TRBV7-9 and TRBJ1-3; a possible D gene is TRBD1 (6 bases). Germline-derived CDR1 and CDR2 are SEHNR and FQNEAQ (reference sequence). CDR3 length equals 16 residues. V was cut by 5 bases and J by 0 bases, with 14 bases left in between. The CDR3 protein is CASSPQGPFSGNTIYF. The CDR3 region has the DNA TGTGCCAGCAGCCCACAGGGCCCTTTCTCTGGAAACACCATATATTTT.

This rearrangement joins TRBV6-1 to TRBJ2-7; D perhaps matches TRBD1 (5 bases). V dropped 3 bases and J dropped 1 base, with 13 bases sitting between them. Germline CDR1 reads MNHNS; CDR2 reads SASEGT. The CDR3 length is 15 residues. Written as DNA, the CDR3 is TGTGCCAGCAGTGATTGGTCAGGGCCTTCCTACGAGCAGTACTTC. This encodes CASSDWSGPSYEQYF.

The rearrangement links TRBV5-1 to TRBJ2-1; the D gene is possibly TRBD2 (5 bases). V lost 5 bases, J lost 3 bases, and 9 bases lay in between. In germline, CDR1 is SGHRS, CDR2 YFSETQ. The CDR3 contains 13 residues. The chain's CDR3 is CASSWEFYNEQFF. In DNA, the CDR3 is TGCGCCAGCAGTTGGGAGTTCTACAATGAGCAGTTCTTC.

This clone was picked up a small number of times. This chain connects TRBV18 to TRBJ2-1; possibly TRBD1 for D (5 bases). Per germline, CDR1 KGHSH and CDR2 LQKENI. V shed 0 bases and J shed 8 bases, with 14 bases lying between them. The CDR3 has 15 residues. The CDR3 here is CASSPPGDKGHEQFF. In DNA, the CDR3 is TGTGCCAGCTCACCACCGGGTGATAAGGGGCATGAGCAGTTCTTC.

CDR3 in DNA: TGTGCCATCAAAGCCAGCCTATCGGACGAGCAGTACTTC. Translation: CAIKASLSDEQYF. V gene TRBV10-3 combines with J gene TRBJ2-7; D remains ambiguous. The CDR3 contains 13 residues. Germline V gene lookup returns CDR1 ENHRY and CDR2 SYGVKD. V lost 7 bases and J 5 bases, leaving 15 bases between the germline ends.

The chain couples TRBV2 to TRBJ1-2; D is possibly TRBD1 (6 bases). Germline CDR1 and CDR2: SNHLY and FYNNEI. Trimming removed 6 bases from V and 7 bases from J, with 15 bases in between. The CDR3 consists of 13 residues. CDR3 sequence (DNA): TGTGCCAGCAGAGGACAGTCTTTGGGTGGCTACACCTTC. Its protein is CASRGQSLGGYTF. Together with reference TRBV2 and TRBJ1-2, the CDR3 gives the full variable domain: EPEVTQTPSHQVTQMGQEVILRCVPISNHLYFYWYRQILGQKVEFLVSFYNNEISEKSEIFDDQFSVERPDGSNFTLKIRSTKLEDSAMYFCASRGQSLGGYTFGSGTRLTVV.

The rearrangement links TRBV19 to TRBJ2-7, with D uncertain. Between the trimmed V and J ends, which lost 4 bases and 4 bases, there was a span of 5 bases. The germline V gene encodes CDR1 LNHDA and CDR2 SQIVND (reference sequence). CDR3 length: 11 amino acids. In nucleotides, the CDR3 is TGTGCCAGTAGTAACCGTTACGAGCAGTACGTC. Amino acid sequence: CASSNRYEQYV.

This clone was counted only a few times. The chain employs TRBV5-1 and TRBJ1-6; D is perhaps TRBD1 (6 bases). The V end was cut by 4 bases, the J end by 3 bases, with 23 bases between. There are 19 residues in the CDR3. Germline V CDR1 and CDR2: SGHRS, YFSETQ. The CDR3 spells CASSRVSGSGANYNSPLHF. In DNA form, the CDR3 reads TGCGCCAGCAGCCGCGTCTCGGGTTCGGGGGCCAACTATAATTCACCCCTCCACTTT.